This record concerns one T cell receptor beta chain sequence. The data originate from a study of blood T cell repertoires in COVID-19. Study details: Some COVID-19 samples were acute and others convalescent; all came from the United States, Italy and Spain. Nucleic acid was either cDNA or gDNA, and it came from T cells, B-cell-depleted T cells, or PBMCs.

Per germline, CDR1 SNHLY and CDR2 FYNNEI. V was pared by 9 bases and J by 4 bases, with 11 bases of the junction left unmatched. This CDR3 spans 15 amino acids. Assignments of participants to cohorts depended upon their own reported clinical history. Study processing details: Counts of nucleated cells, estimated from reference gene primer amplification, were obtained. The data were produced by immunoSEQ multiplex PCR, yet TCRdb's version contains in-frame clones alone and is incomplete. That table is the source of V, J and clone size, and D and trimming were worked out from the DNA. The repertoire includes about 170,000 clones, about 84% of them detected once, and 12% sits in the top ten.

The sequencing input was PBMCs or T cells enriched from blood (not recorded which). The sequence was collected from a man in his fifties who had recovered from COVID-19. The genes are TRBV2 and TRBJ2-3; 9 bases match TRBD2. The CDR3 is CASGGAGGRPDTQYF. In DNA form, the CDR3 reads TGTGCCAGTGGAGGCGCGGGGGGGCGGCCAGATACGCAGTATTTT.